A selection of T cell receptor beta chains follows, all from one sample in a study of post-analysis software for immune sequencing data. TCRdb re-analysed the PCR reads in MiXCR, keeping a single row per CDR3 protein. Counted here are around 770,000 distinct CDR3 sequences, around 46% occurring once; the ten biggest clones make up just under 5%. Sequencing was performed on blood. Every receptor here comes from a girl between 5 and 17 years old with multiple sclerosis. Each CDR3 is given with its conserved first and last residue. A D gene is named only where the DNA matches it firmly. A clone size is listed for some rows: how often the clone was seen (once, few, many), or a class if it is expanded.

>.|TRBV7-2|.|TRBJ2-7
CASSLGLEGYEQYF
TGTGCCAGCAGCTTAGGCCTCGAGGGCTACGAGCAGTACTTC
>once|TRBV28|TRBD2|TRBJ2-1
CASDLAGGWGERFF
TGTGCCAGCGACCTAGCGGGAGGGTGGGGTGAGCGGTTCTTC
>.|TRBV7-9|TRBD2|TRBJ2-1
CASSSSGLSYNEQFF
TGTGCCAGCAGTAGTAGCGGGTTATCCTACAATGAGCAGTTCTTC
>.|TRBV20-1|TRBD2|TRBJ2-3
CSARRPSGRKGDTQYF
TGCAGTGCTAGAAGGCCTAGCGGGAGGAAGGGAGATACGCAGTATTTT
>.|TRBV7-8|.|TRBJ1-5
CASSFFYRAHNQPQHF
TGTGCCAGCAGCTTTTTTTATCGCGCTCACAATCAGCCCCAGCATTTT
>.|TRBV20-1|TRBD2|TRBJ2-7
CSARGMGLAFTYEQYF
TGCAGTGCTAGAGGCATGGGACTAGCGTTTACCTACGAGCAGTACTTC
>many|TRBV7-2|.|TRBJ2-1
CASSPRDSVYNEQFF
TGTGCCAGCAGCCCCCGGGACTCGGTCTACAATGAGCAGTTCTTC
>few|TRBV29-1|.|TRBJ2-1
CSVHQTNLPAYNEQFF
TGCAGCGTTCACCAGACCAATTTACCCGCCTACAATGAGCAGTTCTTC
>.|TRBV7-9|TRBD2|TRBJ2-1
CASSLGGTSGSRGEWNEQFF
TGTGCCAGCAGCTTAGGAGGGACTAGCGGGAGTCGCGGGGAATGGAATGAGCAGTTCTTC
>.|TRBV20-1|.|TRBJ2-1
CSARDLTLVGDEQFF
TGCAGTGCTAGAGATTTAACCCTTGTGGGCGATGAGCAGTTCTTC
>.|TRBV20-1|.|TRBJ2-5
CSAKQFVETQYF
TGCAGTGCTAAACAATTTGTGGAGACCCAGTACTTC
>.|TRBV2|.|TRBJ2-6
CASSDRASGANVLTF
TGTGCCAGCAGTGACAGGGCCTCTGGGGCCAACGTCCTGACTTTC
>.|TRBV27|.|TRBJ1-2
CASSLSGTGTNGYTF
TGTGCCAGCAGTTTATCGGGTACGGGGACGAATGGCTACACCTTC
>.|TRBV20-1|.|TRBJ2-3
CSARPSSAVSTDTQYF
TGCAGTGCTAGACCCTCTTCGGCGGTGAGCACAGATACGCAGTATTTT
>.|TRBV9|TRBD1|TRBJ1-2
CASSVAGTGGYGYTF
TGTGCCAGCAGCGTAGCAGGGACAGGGGGCTATGGCTACACCTTC
>many|TRBV7-9|.|TRBJ2-1
CASSLGPTNEQFF
TGTGCCAGCAGCTTAGGACCTACCAATGAGCAGTTCTTC
>.|TRBV4-3|.|TRBJ1-1
CASSHGLGDDTEAFF
TGCGCCAGCAGCCATGGACTCGGGGATGACACTGAAGCTTTCTTT
>few|TRBV7-3|.|TRBJ2-5
CASSLAGGSGETQYF
TGTGCCAGCAGCTTAGCCGGGGGCTCGGGGGAGACCCAGTACTTC
>.|TRBV29-1|.|TRBJ2-7
CSHGTGWGEQYF
TGCAGCCACGGTACGGGATGGGGCGAGCAGTACTTC
>few|TRBV12-3/TRBV12-4|.|TRBJ2-1
CASSPLVGGFIYEQFF
TGTGCCAGCAGTCCCCTCGTGGGAGGATTTATATATGAGCAGTTCTTC
>.|TRBV7-2|.|TRBJ2-7
CASSLTSGFRGDEQYF
TGTGCCAGCAGCTTAACTTCTGGTTTCAGGGGCGACGAGCAGTACTTC
>.|TRBV13|.|TRBJ2-4
CASSLEQNIQYF
TGTGCCAGCAGCTTGGAACAGAACATTCAGTACTTC
>.|TRBV6-2/TRBV6-3|.|TRBJ2-7
CASSYSLRTSYEQYF
TGTGCCAGCAGTTACTCCCTCCGGACCTCCTACGAGCAGTACTTC
>few|TRBV7-2|TRBD2|TRBJ2-5
CASSLAASGGQETQYF
TGTGCCAGCAGCTTAGCGGCTAGCGGGGGCCAAGAGACCCAGTACTTC
>.|TRBV11-2|TRBD2|TRBJ2-1
CASSSPSGGYNEQFF
TGTGCCAGCAGCTCGCCTAGCGGGGGTTACAATGAGCAGTTCTTC
>.|TRBV27|.|TRBJ2-7
CASSLRAAATYEQYF
TGTGCCAGCAGTTTACGCGCAGCAGCCACCTACGAGCAGTACTTC
>.|TRBV9|.|TRBJ2-1
CASSPERGGNEQFF
TGTGCCAGCAGCCCCGAGAGGGGAGGCAATGAGCAGTTCTTC
>.|TRBV28|TRBD1|TRBJ2-1
CASSLPRTGANEQFF
TGTGCCAGCAGTCTCCCCAGGACAGGCGCCAATGAGCAGTTCTTC
>few|TRBV27|TRBD2|TRBJ2-1
CASSFGTSGMGPYNEQFF
TGTGCCAGCAGTTTCGGGACTAGCGGGATGGGGCCCTACAATGAGCAGTTCTTC
>.|TRBV4-2|TRBD1|TRBJ2-2
CASSQDRDRGTGELFF
TGTGCCAGCAGCCAAGATCGGGACAGGGGGACCGGGGAGCTGTTTTTT
>.|TRBV14|.|TRBJ2-2
CASSPGLPNTGELFF
TGTGCCAGCAGCCCGGGACTTCCGAACACCGGGGAGCTGTTTTTT
>.|TRBV5-1|.|TRBJ1-2
CASSERDGISYGYTF
TGCGCCAGCAGCGAGAGGGACGGCATCTCGTATGGCTACACCTTC
>.|TRBV11-2|.|TRBJ2-1
CASNPQGPGTYNEQFF
TGTGCCAGCAACCCCCAGGGGCCGGGTACATACAATGAGCAGTTCTTC
>.|TRBV20-1|TRBD2|TRBJ2-7
CSTEGLASEQYF
TGCAGTACAGAGGGACTAGCGAGCGAGCAGTACTTC
>.|TRBV6-5|TRBD2|TRBJ2-1
CASRGPSGSSDEQFF
TGTGCCAGCAGGGGTCCTAGCGGGAGTTCGGATGAGCAGTTCTTC
>.|TRBV20-1|.|TRBJ1-2
CSARSGDPTSGYTF
TGCAGTGCTAGGTCGGGGGATCCCACCTCCGGCTACACCTTC
>.|TRBV20-1|.|TRBJ2-3
CSARASSQRKGTDTQYF
TGCAGTGCTAGAGCTTCCTCGCAGCGGAAGGGCACAGATACGCAGTATTTT
>.|TRBV4-2|TRBD2|TRBJ2-1
CASSPLAGGLEEQFF
TGTGCCAGCAGCCCGCTAGCGGGAGGGCTCGAAGAGCAGTTCTTC
>.|TRBV29-1|.|TRBJ1-2
CSVGGLGYGYTF
TGCAGCGTGGGGGGGCTGGGCTATGGCTACACCTTC
>.|TRBV6-2/TRBV6-3|.|TRBJ2-7
CASREDRHNEQYF
TGTGCCAGCAGGGAGGATCGCCACAATGAGCAGTACTTC
>.|TRBV13|.|TRBJ2-7
CASSSYTGAVGGEQYF
TGTGCCAGCAGCTCATATACAGGGGCCGTCGGAGGGGAGCAGTACTTC
>.|TRBV20-1|.|TRBJ1-1
CSAGRGANTEAFF
TGCAGTGCTGGGCGGGGGGCGAACACTGAAGCTTTCTTT
>.|TRBV9|TRBD1|TRBJ1-2
CASSVGQGKVDYGYTF
TGTGCCAGCAGCGTGGGACAGGGGAAGGTTGACTATGGCTACACCTTC
>.|TRBV5-1|.|TRBJ2-5
CASSHTGRGRYQETQYF
TGCGCCAGCAGCCACACGGGGAGAGGACGTTACCAAGAGACCCAGTACTTC
>few|TRBV10-3|.|TRBJ2-3
CAISESGYTQYF
TGTGCCATCAGTGAGTCAGGATATACGCAGTATTTT
>.|TRBV20-1|.|TRBJ2-7
CSAREDGTVYEEQYF
TGCAGTGCTAGAGAGGACGGGACGGTCTACGAGGAGCAGTACTTC
>.|TRBV29-1|.|TRBJ1-1
CSAQTVNTEAFF
TGCAGCGCTCAGACAGTGAACACTGAAGCTTTCTTT
>.|TRBV7-2|.|TRBJ1-1
CASSPRSQVDTEAFF
TGTGCCAGCAGCCCTAGGAGCCAAGTGGACACTGAAGCTTTCTTT